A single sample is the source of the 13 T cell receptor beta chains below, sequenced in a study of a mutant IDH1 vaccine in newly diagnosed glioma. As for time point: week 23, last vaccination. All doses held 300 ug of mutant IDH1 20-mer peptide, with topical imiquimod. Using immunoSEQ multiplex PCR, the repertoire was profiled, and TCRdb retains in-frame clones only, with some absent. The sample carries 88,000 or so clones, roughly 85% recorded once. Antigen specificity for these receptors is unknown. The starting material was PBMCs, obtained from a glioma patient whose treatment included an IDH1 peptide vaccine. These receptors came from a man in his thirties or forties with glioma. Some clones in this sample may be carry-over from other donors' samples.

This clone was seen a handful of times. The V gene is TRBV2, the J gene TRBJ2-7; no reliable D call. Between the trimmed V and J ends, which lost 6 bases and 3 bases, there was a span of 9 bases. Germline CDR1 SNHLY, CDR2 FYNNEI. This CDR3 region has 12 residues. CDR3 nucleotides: TGTGCCAGCAGAGGACCCATCTACGAGCAGTACTTC. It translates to CASRGPIYEQYF.

The CDR3 DNA reads TGTGCCTGGAGCTTCCAGGGAAACTATGGCTACACCTTC. It codes for CAWSFQGNYGYTF. The chain carries TRBV30 and TRBJ1-2, with D possibly being TRBD1 (5 bases). Looked up from germline, CDR1 is GTSNPN and CDR2 is SVGIG (reference sequence). The length of the CDR3 is 13 residues. V gave up 3 bases and J gave up 2 bases, with 10 bases separating them.

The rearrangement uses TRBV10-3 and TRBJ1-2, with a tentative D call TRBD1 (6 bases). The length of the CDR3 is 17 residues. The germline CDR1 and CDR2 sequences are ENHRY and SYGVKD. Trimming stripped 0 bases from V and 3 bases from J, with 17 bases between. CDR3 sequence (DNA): TGTGCCATCAGTGAGTCGAAGATTGAGGGGGGGGACTATGGCTACACCTTC. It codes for CAISESKIEGGDYGYTF.

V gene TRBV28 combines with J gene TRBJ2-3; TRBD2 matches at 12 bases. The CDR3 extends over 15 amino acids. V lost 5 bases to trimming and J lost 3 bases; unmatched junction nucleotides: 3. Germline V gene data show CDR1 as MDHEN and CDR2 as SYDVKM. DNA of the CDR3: TGTGCCAGCAGTCTAACTAGCGGGGGGACAGATACGCAGTATTTT. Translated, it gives CASSLTSGGTDTQYF.

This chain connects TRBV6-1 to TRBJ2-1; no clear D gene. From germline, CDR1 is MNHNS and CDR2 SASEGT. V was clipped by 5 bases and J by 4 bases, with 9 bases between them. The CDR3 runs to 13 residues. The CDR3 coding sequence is TGTGCCAGCAGTCTCCGACCTTACAATGAGCAGTTCTTC. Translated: CASSLRPYNEQFF.

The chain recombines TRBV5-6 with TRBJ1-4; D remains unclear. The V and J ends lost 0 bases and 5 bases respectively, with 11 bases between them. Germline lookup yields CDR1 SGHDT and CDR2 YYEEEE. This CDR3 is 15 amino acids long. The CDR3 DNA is TGTGCCAGCAGCTTGGACACAGTCCAGAATGAAAAACTGTTTTTT. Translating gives CASSLDTVQNEKLFF.

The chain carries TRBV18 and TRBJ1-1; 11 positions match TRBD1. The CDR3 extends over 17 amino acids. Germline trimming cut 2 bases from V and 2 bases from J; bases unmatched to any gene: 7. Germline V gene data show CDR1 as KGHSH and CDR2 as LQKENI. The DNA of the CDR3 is TGTGCCAGCTCACCAAGGGGACAGGGGGTTTCAAACACTGAAGCTTTCTTT. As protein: CASSPRGQGVSNTEAFF.

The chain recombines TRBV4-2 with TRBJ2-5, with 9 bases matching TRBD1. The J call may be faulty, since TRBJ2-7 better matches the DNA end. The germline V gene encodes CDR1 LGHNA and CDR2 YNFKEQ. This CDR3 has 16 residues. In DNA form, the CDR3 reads TGTGCCAGCAGCCTCACCGGACAGGGGCCTTCCTACGAGCAGTACTTC. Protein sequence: CASSLTGQGPSYEQYF.

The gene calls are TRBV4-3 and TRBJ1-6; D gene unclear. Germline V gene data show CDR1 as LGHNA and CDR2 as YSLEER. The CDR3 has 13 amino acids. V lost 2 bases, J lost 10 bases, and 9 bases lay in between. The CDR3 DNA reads TGCGCCAGCAGCCAAAGGCTTGGGTCACCCCTCCACTTT. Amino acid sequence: CASSQRLGSPLHF.

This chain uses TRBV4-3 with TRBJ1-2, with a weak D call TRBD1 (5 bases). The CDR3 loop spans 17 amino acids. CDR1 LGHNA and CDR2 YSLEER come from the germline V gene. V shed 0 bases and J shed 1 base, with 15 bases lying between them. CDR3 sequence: CASSQDLGGTLNYGYTF. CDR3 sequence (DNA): TGCGCCAGCAGCCAAGATCTTGGGGGGACCCTTAACTATGGCTACACCTTC.

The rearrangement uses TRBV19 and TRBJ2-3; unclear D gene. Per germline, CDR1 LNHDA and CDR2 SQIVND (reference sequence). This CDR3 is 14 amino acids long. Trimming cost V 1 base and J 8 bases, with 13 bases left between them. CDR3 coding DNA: TGTGCCAGTAGTATAGTTCCTGATCCCTCTACGCAGTATTTT. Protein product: CASSIVPDPSTQYF.

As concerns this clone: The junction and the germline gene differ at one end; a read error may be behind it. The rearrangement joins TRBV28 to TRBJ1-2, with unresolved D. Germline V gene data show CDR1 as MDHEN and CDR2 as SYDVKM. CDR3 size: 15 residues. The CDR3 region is CASSFPGRMDLGYTF. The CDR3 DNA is TGTGCCAGTAGTTTCCCAGGACGTATGGATCTTGGCTACACCTTC.

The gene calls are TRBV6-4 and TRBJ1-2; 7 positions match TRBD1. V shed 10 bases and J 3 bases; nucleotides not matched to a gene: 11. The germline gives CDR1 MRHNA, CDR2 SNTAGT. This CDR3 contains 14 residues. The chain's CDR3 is CATKKPGTDYGYTF. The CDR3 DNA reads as TGTGCCACCAAGAAGCCGGGGACAGACTATGGCTACACCTTC.